This TCR beta chain was found in a study of cytomegalovirus exposure and HLA in healthy donors. Study-wide results and limits: Rarity held for most TCR sequences, but there were some public TCRs that occurred in many donors. Subsequent analysis showed first-cohort TCR clusters tending to co-occur in 120 validation repertoires.

CDR1 and CDR2 from the germline V gene are WSHSY and SAAADI. The CDR3 totals 13 residues. The ends lost 8 bases at V and 2 bases at J; junction bases unmatched: 4. To note about this clone: The antigen is undetermined.

Among the 120 subjects of the validation cohort, separate from the approximately 700-subject first cohort, were the donors. Sequencing used immunoSEQ multiplex PCR; TCRdb keeps in-frame clones, though not all of them. Here the sample spans 150,000 to 200,000 clones, 65% to 90% being singletons. This clonotype was obtained from a woman in her twenties or thirties in good health and CMV-seropositive. Sequenced input: PBMCs. The genes are TRBV10-2 and TRBJ2-3; TRBD2 matches at 7 bases. The CDR3 reads CASHLADTDTQYF. In DNA form, the CDR3 reads TGCGCCAGCCACCTAGCGGACACAGATACGCAGTATTTT.